This T cell receptor (beta chain) is drawn from a study of T-cell reconstitution after alpha-beta-depleted transplantation in children. Unique molecular identifiers were incorporated when the TCRbeta library was constructed. One entry per CDR3 protein, called by TCRdb with MiXCR from the PCR reads. The sample records approximately 32,000 distinct CDR3 sequences, around 7% being singletons. Whole-study results and caveats: The study reportedly traced alpha-beta T cells about two months after transplant to several hundred expanded graft clones.

The CDR3 has 13 amino acids. Germline loops: CDR1 MGHDK, CDR2 SYGVNS. The V gene end was trimmed by 8 bases and the J gene end by 3 bases; junction bases not matched to a gene: 4. This clonotype was counted many times. The antigen is unknown. Material: peripheral blood, obtained 60 days after TCRalphabeta/CD19-depleted stem cell transplant. V and J are TRBV25-1 and TRBJ2-1, with 7 bases aligning to TRBD1. The clonotype was recovered from a child under three years old who had a stem cell transplant for acute myeloid leukemia, so the T cells may come from the graft donor. In DNA, the CDR3 is TGTGCCAGCGCCCGGGACAGCTACAATGAGCAGTTCTTC. Amino acids: CASARDSYNEQFF.